Detailed here is one TCR beta chain. What it binds is not known. These data are taken from a study of blood T cells in healthy people across ages. Study-wide points: Researchers judged that diversity estimates from one million T cells fell short of true values. PBMCs were not sorted, which prevented a conclusive comparison of naive versus antigen-experienced cells.

For the second PCR, which ran for roughly 6 to 12 cycles, a sample-barcoded 5' primer and a J-beta primer mix were used. Each cDNA molecule, via a template-switch adaptor with 12 random nucleotides, was tagged. TCRdb redid the calling of the 5' RACE reads with MiXCR, one entry per CDR3 protein. Here the sample spans 650,000 to 950,000 distinct CDR3 sequences, around 43% being singletons. Extraction of total RNA produced a minimum of 5.5 micrograms from each sample. This CDR3 has 14 amino acids. In germline, CDR1 is DFQATT, CDR2 SNEGSKA (reference sequence). Trimming took off 4 bases at V and 5 bases at J, with 15 bases between the two ends.

The receptor's source is a man in his sixties in good health. V is TRBV20-1 and J is TRBJ2-1; D is undetermined. Source material: blood. DNA of the CDR3: TGCAGTGCTATTAGGGTCAGCCGAGACAATGAGCAGTTCTTC. It encodes CSAIRVSRDNEQFF.